This is a list of T cell receptor beta chains from one sample in a study of graft-versus-host responses after intestinal transplantation. Antigens of these TCRs are unknown. Some clones are missing from TCRdb's copy, which holds only in-frame ones; the method was immunoSEQ multiplex PCR. The sample lists more than 90,000 clones; over 85% were seen once. Sequenced material: unstimulated CD4+ T cells sorted from spleen or lymph node cells, taken before transplant. The source of these receptors is a human donor who was the organ donor for an intestinal transplant. CDR3s include the opening cysteine and the closing phenylalanine or tryptophan. D genes are given only for firm matches. Expanded clones are given a class, and other clones once, few, many or no size at all.

TRBJ2-7 TRBD1 TRBV2 - TGTGCCAGCAGGGAGGAAAGGGACAGGGAAGGCGAGCAGTACTTC CASREERDREGEQYF
TRBJ2-5 - TRBV6-1 - TGTGCCAGCACCTCGGTACGGGGGAGAAAGGAGACCCAGTACTTC CASTSVRGRKETQYF
TRBJ2-2 - TRBV9 - TGTGCCAGCAGCGGAGCCACCGGGGAGTTGTTTTTT CASSGATGELFF
TRBJ2-3 TRBD2 TRBV19 once TGTGCCAGTAGTCGGGCGTATAGCGGGAGCACAGATACGCAGTATTTT CASSRAYSGSTDTQYF
TRBJ1-4 TRBD1 TRBV27 - TGTGCCAGCACCCTCACAGGGGGGCCCGCTTTGGGAAAACTGTTTTTT CASTLTGGPALGKLFF
TRBJ2-3 TRBD2 TRBV5-1 - TGCGCCAGCAGCTTTCCTAGCGGGAGCACAGATACGCAGTATTTT CASSFPSGSTDTQYF
TRBJ2-2 TRBD1 TRBV11-2 - TGTGCCAGCAGCCTAGACAGGGGGGGCACCGGGGAGCTGTTTTTT CASSLDRGGTGELFF
TRBJ1-2 - TRBV6-5 - TGTGCCAGCAGTTATGGGCTTGACAGCTATGGCTACACCTTC CASSYGLDSYGYTF
TRBJ1-4 - TRBV6-5 - TGTGCCAGCAGTACTAACGGGGGCTCTAATGAAAAACTGTTTTTT CASSTNGGSNEKLFF
TRBJ1-2 TRBD1 TRBV6-4 - TGTGCCAGCAGTGCCGAGACAGGGAACTATGGCTACACCTTC CASSAETGNYGYTF
TRBJ2-3 - TRBV19 - TGTGCCAGTAGTTCTCAGTACGACACAGATACGCAGTATTTT CASSSQYDTDTQYF
TRBJ1-2 - TRBV10-3 - TGTGCCATCAGTGAGTCGAGGGCCACAAAGAGCTATGGCTACACCTTC CAISESRATKSYGYTF
TRBJ2-7 TRBD2 TRBV7-2 - TGTGCCAGCAGTCATCCCTCGAATAGCGGGAACTTCCGCTACGAGCAGTACTTC CASSHPSNSGNFRYEQYF
TRBJ2-1 TRBD1 TRBV5-1 - TGCGCCAGCAGCTTGGGACGACAGGGGCCCCAAGGGGAGCAGTTCTTC CASSLGRQGPQGEQFF
TRBJ2-1 - TRBV19 - TGTGCCAGTAGTATAGAGGTCCAGCTGGCCTACAATGAGCAGTTCTTC CASSIEVQLAYNEQFF
TRBJ2-3 TRBD1 TRBV6-5 - TGTGCCAGCAACCCTGACAGGGCGGGCACAGATACGCAGTATTTT CASNPDRAGTDTQYF
TRBJ1-6 TRBD1 TRBV5-1 - TGCGCCAGCAGCTTGGGCCAGGGGGCTGAAGTTAATTCACCCCTCCACTTT CASSLGQGAEVNSPLHF
TRBJ2-5 - TRBV18 - TGTGCCAGCTCAGGACAGCAAGAGACCCAGTACTTC CASSGQQETQYF
TRBJ1-1 - TRBV5-1 - TGCGCCAGCAGCTTGGCCAGCAGTCCTGAAGCTTTCTTT CASSLASSPEAFF
TRBJ2-7 TRBD2 TRBV10-3 - TGTGCCACTTCGCGACTAGCGGGAGGTCCGTACGAGCAGTACTTC CATSRLAGGPYEQYF
TRBJ2-1 - TRBV7-2 - TGTGCCAGCAGCCAGGCGGGGACGTACAATGAGCAGTTCTTC CASSQAGTYNEQFF
TRBJ2-3 TRBD2 TRBV5-1 - TGCGCCAGCAGCCAAGGACTAGGGGTGGGCACAGATACGCAGTATTTT CASSQGLGVGTDTQYF
TRBJ2-1 TRBD2 TRBV18 - TGTGCCAGCGACCTAACTAGCGGTGACAATGAGCAGTTCTTC CASDLTSGDNEQFF
TRBJ2-6 TRBD1 TRBV6-6 - TGTGCCAGCAGCCTACAGACAGGGGTGGACTACAACGTCCTGACTTTC CASSLQTGVDYNVLTF
TRBJ1-3 - TRBV7-2 - TGTGCCAGCAGCTTAGTCGGAGGGAAATTCTCTGGAAACACCATATATTTT CASSLVGGKFSGNTIYF
TRBJ2-7 TRBD2 TRBV5-4 once TGTGCCAGCAGTAACCGACTAGCGGGCTCCTACGAGCAGTACTTC CASSNRLAGSYEQYF